This T cell receptor (beta chain) was profiled in a study of response to subunit inactivated influenza vaccine. The germline V gene encodes CDR1 MGHDK and CDR2 SYGVNS. The CDR3 contains 18 residues. The ends were cut back, 1 base at V and 0 bases at J, with 13 bases in the middle. MiXCR, run by TCRdb on the RT-PCR reads, gives a single entry per CDR3 protein. The sample contains over 650,000 distinct CDR3 sequences, approximately 18% of which appear only once. Findings and limits, study-wide: T cells newly recruited by each seasonal influenza vaccination are few, the authors suggested.

To note about this clonotype: As yet, its antigen is unknown.

The gene calls are TRBV25-1 and TRBJ2-6; D might be TRBD1 (6 bases). The specimen was PBMCs from blood, collected more than 4 days after vaccination. This TCR derives from a man aged 45-65 years who received an inactivated influenza vaccine. The CDR3 bases are TGTGCCAGCAGTGAATTAGGGGGTATTAGCTCTGGGGCCAACGTCCTGACTTTC. It is translated as CASSELGGISSGANVLTF. The entire variable domain, with the rest obtained from reference TRBV25-1 and TRBJ2-6, is as follows: EADIYQTPRYLVIGTGKKITLECSQTMGHDKMYWYQQDPGMELHLIHYSYGVNSTEKGDLSSESTVSRIRTEHFPLTLESARPSHTSQYLCASSELGGISSGANVLTFGAGSRLTVL.